This T cell receptor beta chain was obtained from a study of CD8+ T cells in alopecia areata. Extraction of RNA preceded its reverse transcription into cDNA, which served as the sequencing template. Clones were read by immunoSEQ multiplex PCR, and TCRdb kept only the in-frame ones, dropping some. The table includes roughly 120,000 clones, roughly 66% detected once. From germline, CDR1 is SGHRS and CDR2 YFSETQ. The CDR3 loop spans 14 amino acids. V was trimmed by 6 bases and J by 8 bases, leaving 18 bases between them. Sequencing was carried out using CD4+ T cells sorted from blood. The chain carries TRBV5-1 and TRBJ2-4; D gene uncertain. The clonotype was recovered from a human donor in good health. The CDR3 nucleotides read TGCGCCAGCAACTGGGGTGATTCGCCGGACATTCAGTACTTC. As protein: CASNWGDSPDIQYF.